The entry that follows covers one TCR beta chain sequence. CDR3 length: 15 amino acids. V was pared by 1 base and J by 1 base, with 10 bases between. The sample is drawn from a study of Graves' ophthalmopathy and Graves' hyperthyroidism. The authors amplified TCR beta CDR3 regions from RNA transcripts. HTBI primers primed a first-round RT-PCR, and a second-round multiplex PCR followed. TCRdb fed the multiplex PCR reads into MiXCR, producing one record per CDR3 protein. The data contain roughly 500,000 distinct CDR3 sequences, around an eighth of them singletons. Where ophthalmopathy was present, donors had moderate-to-severe activity, CAS ≥3, NOSPECS ≥4 and duration under 3 months. A diagnosis was made from clinical symptoms together with serum thyroxine, TRAb, thyroid ultrasound and orbital computed tomography.

The chain joins TRBV12-3 or TRBV12-4 to TRBJ1-1, with D uncertain. The TCR comes from a woman younger than 45 with Graves' ophthalmopathy. Sample: blood. CDR3 sequence reads: CASSLGDTRNTEAFF. CDR3 in DNA: TGTGCCAGCAGTTTAGGTGACACGCGGAACACTGAAGCTTTCTTT.